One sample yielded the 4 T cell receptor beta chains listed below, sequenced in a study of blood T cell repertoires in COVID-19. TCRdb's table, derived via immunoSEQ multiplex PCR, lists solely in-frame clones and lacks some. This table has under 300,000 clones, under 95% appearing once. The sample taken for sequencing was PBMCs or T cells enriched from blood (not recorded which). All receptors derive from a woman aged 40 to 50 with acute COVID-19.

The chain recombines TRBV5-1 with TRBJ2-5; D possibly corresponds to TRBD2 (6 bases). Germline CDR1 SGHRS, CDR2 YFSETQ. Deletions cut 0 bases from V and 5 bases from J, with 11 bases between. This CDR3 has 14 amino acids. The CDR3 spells CASSLGLEAETQYF. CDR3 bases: TGCGCCAGCAGCTTGGGACTAGAGGCTGAGACCCAGTACTTC.

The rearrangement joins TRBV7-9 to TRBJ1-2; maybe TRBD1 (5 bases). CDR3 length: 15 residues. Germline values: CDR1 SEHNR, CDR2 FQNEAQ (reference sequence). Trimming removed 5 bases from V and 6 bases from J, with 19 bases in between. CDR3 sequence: CASSVGRGKGDGYTF. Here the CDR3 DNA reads TGTGCCAGCAGCGTCGGGCGCGGAAAAGGGGATGGCTACACCTTC.

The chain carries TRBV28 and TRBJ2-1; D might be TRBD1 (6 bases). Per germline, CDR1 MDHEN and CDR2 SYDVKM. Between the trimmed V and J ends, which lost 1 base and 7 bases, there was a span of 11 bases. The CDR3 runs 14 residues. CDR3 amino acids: CASSLSRDKNEQFF. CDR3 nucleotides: TGTGCCAGCAGTTTATCCCGGGACAAAAATGAGCAGTTCTTC.

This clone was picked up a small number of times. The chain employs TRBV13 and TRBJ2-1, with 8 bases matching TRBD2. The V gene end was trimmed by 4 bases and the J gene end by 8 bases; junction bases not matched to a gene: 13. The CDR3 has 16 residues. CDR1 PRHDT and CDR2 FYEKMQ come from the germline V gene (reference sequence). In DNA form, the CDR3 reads TGTGCCAGCAGCTCCTCCCGGAGCGGGGGTCCGGATGAGCAGTTCTTC. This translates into CASSSSRSGGPDEQFF.